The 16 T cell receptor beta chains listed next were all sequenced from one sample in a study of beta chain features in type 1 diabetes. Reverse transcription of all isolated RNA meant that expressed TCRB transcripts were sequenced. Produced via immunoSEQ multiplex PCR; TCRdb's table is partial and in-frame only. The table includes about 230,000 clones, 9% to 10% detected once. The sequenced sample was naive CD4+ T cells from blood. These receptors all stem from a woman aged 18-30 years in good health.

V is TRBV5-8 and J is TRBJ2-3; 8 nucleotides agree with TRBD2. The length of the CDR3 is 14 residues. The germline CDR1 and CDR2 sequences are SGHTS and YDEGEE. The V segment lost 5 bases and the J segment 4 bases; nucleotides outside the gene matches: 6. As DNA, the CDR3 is TGTGCCAGCAGAACAGCGGGGGCGGCAGATACGCAGTATTTT. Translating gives CASRTAGAADTQYF.

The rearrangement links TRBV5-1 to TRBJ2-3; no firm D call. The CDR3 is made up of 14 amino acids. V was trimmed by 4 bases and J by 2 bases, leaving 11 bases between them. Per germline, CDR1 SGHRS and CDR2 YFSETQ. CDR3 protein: CASSLSKYTDTQYF. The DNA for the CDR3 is TGCGCCAGCAGCCTCTCTAAGTACACAGATACGCAGTATTTT.

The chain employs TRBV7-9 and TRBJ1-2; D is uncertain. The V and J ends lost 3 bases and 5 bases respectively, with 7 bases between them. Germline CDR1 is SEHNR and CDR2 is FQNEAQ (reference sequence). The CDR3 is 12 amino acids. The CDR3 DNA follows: TGTGCCAGCAGCTTTGCGGGATATGGCTACACCTTC. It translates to CASSFAGYGYTF. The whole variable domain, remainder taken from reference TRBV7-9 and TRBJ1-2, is DTGVSQNPRHKITKRGQNVTFRCDPISEHNRLYWYRQTLGQGPEFLTYFQNEAQLEKSRLLSDRFSAERPKGSFSTLEIQRTEQGDSAMYLCASSFAGYGYTFGSGTRLTVV.

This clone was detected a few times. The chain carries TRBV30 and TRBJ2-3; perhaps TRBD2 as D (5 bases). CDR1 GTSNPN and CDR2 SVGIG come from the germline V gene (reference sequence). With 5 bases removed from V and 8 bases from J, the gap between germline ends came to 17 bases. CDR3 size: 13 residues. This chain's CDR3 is CAWLRPLEGTQYF. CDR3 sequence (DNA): TGTGCCTGGTTGCGACCCCTTGAGGGTACGCAGTATTTT. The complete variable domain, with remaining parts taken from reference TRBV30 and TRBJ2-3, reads SQTIHQWPATLVQPVGSPLSLECTVEGTSNPNLYWYRQAAGRGLQLLFYSVGIGQISSEVPQNLSASRPQDRQFILSSKKLLLSDSGFYLCAWLRPLEGTQYFGPGTRLTVL.

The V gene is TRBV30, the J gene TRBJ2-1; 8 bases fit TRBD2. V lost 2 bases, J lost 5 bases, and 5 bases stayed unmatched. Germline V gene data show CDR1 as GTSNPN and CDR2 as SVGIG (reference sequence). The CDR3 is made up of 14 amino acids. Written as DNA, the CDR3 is TGTGCCTGGAGTCGGCTAGCGGGTGACAATGAGCAGTTCTTC. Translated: CAWSRLAGDNEQFF. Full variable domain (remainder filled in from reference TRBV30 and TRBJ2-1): SQTIHQWPATLVQPVGSPLSLECTVEGTSNPNLYWYRQAAGRGLQLLFYSVGIGQISSEVPQNLSASRPQDRQFILSSKKLLLSDSGFYLCAWSRLAGDNEQFFGPGTRLTVL.

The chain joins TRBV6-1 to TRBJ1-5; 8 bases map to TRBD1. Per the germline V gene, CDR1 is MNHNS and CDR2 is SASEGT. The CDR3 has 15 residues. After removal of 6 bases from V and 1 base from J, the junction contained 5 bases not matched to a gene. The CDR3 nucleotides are TGTGCCAGCAGAACCGACAGGGGAAGCAATCAGCCCCAGCATTTT. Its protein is CASRTDRGSNQPQHF.

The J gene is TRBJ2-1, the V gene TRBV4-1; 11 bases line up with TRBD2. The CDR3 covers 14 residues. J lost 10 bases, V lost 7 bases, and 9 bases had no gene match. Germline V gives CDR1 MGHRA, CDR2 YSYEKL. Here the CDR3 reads CASKSLAGGPEQFF. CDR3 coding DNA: TGCGCCAGCAAGAGTCTAGCGGGAGGCCCCGAGCAGTTCTTC.

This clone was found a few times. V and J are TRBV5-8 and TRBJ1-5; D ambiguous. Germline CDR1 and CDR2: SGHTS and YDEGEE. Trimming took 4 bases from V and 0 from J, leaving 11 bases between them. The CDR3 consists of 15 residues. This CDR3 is CASSGSLPSNQPQHF. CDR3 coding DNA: TGTGCCAGCAGCGGCTCTCTCCCTAGCAATCAGCCCCAGCATTTT. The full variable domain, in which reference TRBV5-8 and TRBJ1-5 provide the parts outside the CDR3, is EAGVTQSPTHLIKTRGQQATLRCSPISGHTSVYWYQQALGLGLQFLLWYDEGEERNRGNFPPRFSGRQFPNYSSELNVNALELEDSALYLCASSGSLPSNQPQHFGDGTRLSIL.

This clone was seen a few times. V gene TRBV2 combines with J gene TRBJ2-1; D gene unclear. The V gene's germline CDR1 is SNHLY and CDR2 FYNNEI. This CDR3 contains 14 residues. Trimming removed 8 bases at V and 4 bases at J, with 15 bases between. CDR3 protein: CASLTSPGYNEQFF. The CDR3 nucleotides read TGTGCCAGCCTTACGAGTCCGGGTTACAATGAGCAGTTCTTC.

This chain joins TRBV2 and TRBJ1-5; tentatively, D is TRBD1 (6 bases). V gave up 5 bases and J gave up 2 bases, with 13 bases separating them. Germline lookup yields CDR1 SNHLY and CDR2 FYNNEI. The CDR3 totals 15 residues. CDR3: CASSPQGSGNQPQHF. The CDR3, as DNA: TGTGCCAGCAGTCCACAGGGTTCTGGCAATCAGCCCCAGCATTTT. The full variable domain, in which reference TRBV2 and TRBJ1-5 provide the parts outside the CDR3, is EPEVTQTPSHQVTQMGQEVILRCVPISNHLYFYWYRQILGQKVEFLVSFYNNEISEKSEIFDDQFSVERPDGSNFTLKIRSTKLEDSAMYFCASSPQGSGNQPQHFGDGTRLSIL.

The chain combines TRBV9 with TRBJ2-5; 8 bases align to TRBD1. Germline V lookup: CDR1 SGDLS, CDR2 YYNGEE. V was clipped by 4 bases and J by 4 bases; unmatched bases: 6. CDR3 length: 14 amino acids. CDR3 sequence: CASSSWTGPETQYF. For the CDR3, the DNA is TGTGCCAGCAGCTCATGGACAGGGCCAGAGACCCAGTACTTC.

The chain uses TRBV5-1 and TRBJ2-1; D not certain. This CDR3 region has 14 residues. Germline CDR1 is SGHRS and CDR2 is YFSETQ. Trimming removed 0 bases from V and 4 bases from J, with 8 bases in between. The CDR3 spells CASSLARDYNEQFF. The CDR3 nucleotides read TGCGCCAGCAGCTTGGCGCGAGATTACAATGAGCAGTTCTTC. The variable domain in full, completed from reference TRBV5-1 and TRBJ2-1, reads KAGVTQTPRYLIKTRGQQVTLSCSPISGHRSVSWYQQTPGQGLQFLFEYFSETQRNKGNFPGRFSGRQFSNSRSEMNVSTLELGDSALYLCASSLARDYNEQFFGPGTRLTVL.

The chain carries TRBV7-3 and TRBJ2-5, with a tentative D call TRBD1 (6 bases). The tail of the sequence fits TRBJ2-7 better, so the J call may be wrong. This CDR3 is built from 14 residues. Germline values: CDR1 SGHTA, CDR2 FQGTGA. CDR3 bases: TGTGCCAGCAGCCCCGGGGCAGGGGTCAACGAGCAGTACTTC. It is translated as CASSPGAGVNEQYF.

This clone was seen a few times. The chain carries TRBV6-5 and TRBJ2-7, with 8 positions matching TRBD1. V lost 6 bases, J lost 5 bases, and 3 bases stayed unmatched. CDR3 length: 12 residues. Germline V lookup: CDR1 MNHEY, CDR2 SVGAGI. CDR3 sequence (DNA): TGTGCCAGCAGCCCGGACAGGGACGAGCAGTACTTC. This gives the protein CASSPDRDEQYF.

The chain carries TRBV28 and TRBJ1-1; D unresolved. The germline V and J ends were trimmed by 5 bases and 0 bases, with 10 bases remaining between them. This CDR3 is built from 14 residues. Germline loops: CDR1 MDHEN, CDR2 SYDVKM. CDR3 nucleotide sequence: TGTGCCAGCAGTCGCGTGGCGGTGAACACTGAAGCTTTCTTT. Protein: CASSRVAVNTEAFF. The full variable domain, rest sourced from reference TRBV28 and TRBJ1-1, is DVKVTQSSRYLVKRTGEKVFLECVQDMDHENMFWYRQDPGLGLRLIYFSYDVKMKEKGDIPEGYSVSREKKERFSLILESASTNQTSMYLCASSRVAVNTEAFFGQGTRLTVV.

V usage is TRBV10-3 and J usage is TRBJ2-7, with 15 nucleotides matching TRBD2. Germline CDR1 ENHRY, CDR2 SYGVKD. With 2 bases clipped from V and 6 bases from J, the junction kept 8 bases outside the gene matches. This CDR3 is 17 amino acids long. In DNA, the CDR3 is TGTGCCATCAGTGAGGTCGGGACTAGCGGGAGGCTTGGCGAGCAGTACTTC. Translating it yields CAISEVGTSGRLGEQYF.